The rows below give T cell receptor beta chains drawn from one sample of a study of blood T cell repertoires in COVID-19. Assay used: immunoSEQ multiplex PCR; TCRdb lists only in-frame clones, some missing. The table has about 350,000 clones, 75% to 90% seen once; the top ten hold under 8.5%. Sequencing used peripheral blood. The receptors come from a woman aged 60-75 years with COVID-19, enrolled during active disease. The CDR3 runs from the conserved cysteine through the conserved F or W. The D gene is left open where the match is weak. Where a row states a size, it is once, few, many or the class of an expanded clone; other rows omit it.

TRBV7-8	.	TRBD1	TRBJ1-1	TGTGCCAGCAGCCCGGGGACAGGGGATTACACTGAAGCTTTCTTT	CASSPGTGDYTEAFF
TRBV5-5	.	TRBD1	TRBJ1-4	TGTGCCAGCAGCCTAGATCACAGGGGAAGAGTTGAAAAACTGTTTTTT	CASSLDHRGRVEKLFF
TRBV5-4	.	.	TRBJ2-3	TGTGCCAGCAGCTTAGAAGCGTTCGGCACAGATACGCAGTATTTT	CASSLEAFGTDTQYF
TRBV7-6	few	TRBD1	TRBJ2-3	TGTGCCAGCAGCTTAGACAGGGGTGATACGCAGTATTTT	CASSLDRGDTQYF
TRBV4-1	.	TRBD2	TRBJ2-4	TGCGCCAGCAGCCAAGGTGAGGGCGGGGGATACATTCAGTACTTC	CASSQGEGGGYIQYF
TRBV27	.	.	TRBJ1-2	TGTGCCAGCAGTTTAAAGGGAGGACTTATCGGAAACTATGGCTACACCTTC	CASSLKGGLIGNYGYTF
TRBV7-8	.	.	TRBJ2-7	TGTGCCAGCAGCTTCCCCCGGACAGCTTCCTACGAGCAGTACTTC	CASSFPRTASYEQYF
TRBV19	.	TRBD2	TRBJ2-3	TGTGCCAGTAGTCCCGCGGGGGGGGATACGCAGTATTTT	CASSPAGGDTQYF
TRBV10-3	.	.	TRBJ2-2	TGTGCGAGCGCCGGGACAACCGGGGAGCTGTTTTTT	CASAGTTGELFF
TRBV5-4	.	TRBD1	TRBJ1-1	TGTGCCAGCAGCTTGGACAGGGGGCAAGCTTTCTTT	CASSLDRGQAFF
TRBV5-8	once	.	TRBJ1-4	TGTGCCAGCAGCAAGTTGGACAGTTCAAATGAAAAACTGTTTTTT	CASSKLDSSNEKLFF
TRBV6-5	.	.	TRBJ1-1	TGTGCCAGCAGCCCGAGGGAGGGCACTGAAGCTTTCTTT	CASSPREGTEAFF
TRBV15	.	TRBD1	TRBJ1-4	TGTGCCACCAGGGGACAGGGGGATGAAAAACTGTTTTTT	CATRGQGDEKLFF